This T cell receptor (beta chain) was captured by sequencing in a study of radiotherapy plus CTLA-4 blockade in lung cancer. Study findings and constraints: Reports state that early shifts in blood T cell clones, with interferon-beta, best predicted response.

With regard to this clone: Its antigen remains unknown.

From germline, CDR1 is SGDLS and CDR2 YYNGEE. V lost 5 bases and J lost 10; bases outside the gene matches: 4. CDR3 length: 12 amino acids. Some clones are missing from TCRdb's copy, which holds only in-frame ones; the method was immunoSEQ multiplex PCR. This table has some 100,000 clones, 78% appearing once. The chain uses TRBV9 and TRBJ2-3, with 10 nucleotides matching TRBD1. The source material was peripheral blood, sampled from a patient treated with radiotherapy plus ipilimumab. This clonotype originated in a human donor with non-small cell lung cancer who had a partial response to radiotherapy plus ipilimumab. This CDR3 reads CASRETGGSQYF. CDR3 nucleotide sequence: TGTGCCAGCAGAGAGACAGGGGGCTCGCAGTATTTT.